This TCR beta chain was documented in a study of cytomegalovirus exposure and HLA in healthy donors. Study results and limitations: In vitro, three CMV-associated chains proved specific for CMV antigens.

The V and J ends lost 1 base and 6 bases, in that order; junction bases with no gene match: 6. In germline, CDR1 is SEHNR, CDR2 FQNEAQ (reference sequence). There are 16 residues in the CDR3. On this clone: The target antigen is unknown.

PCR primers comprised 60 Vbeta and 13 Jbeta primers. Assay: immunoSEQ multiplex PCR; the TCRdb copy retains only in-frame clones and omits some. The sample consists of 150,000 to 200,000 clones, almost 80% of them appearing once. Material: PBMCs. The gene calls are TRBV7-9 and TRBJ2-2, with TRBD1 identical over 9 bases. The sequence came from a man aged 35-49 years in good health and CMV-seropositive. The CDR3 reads CASSLDRTGDPGELFF. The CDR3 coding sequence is TGTGCCAGCAGCTTAGACAGGACAGGGGACCCCGGGGAGCTGTTTTTT. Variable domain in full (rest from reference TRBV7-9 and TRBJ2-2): DTGVSQNPRHKITKRGQNVTFRCDPISEHNRLYWYRQTLGQGPEFLTYFQNEAQLEKSRLLSDRFSAERPKGSFSTLEIQRTEQGDSAMYLCASSLDRTGDPGELFFGEGSRLTVL.